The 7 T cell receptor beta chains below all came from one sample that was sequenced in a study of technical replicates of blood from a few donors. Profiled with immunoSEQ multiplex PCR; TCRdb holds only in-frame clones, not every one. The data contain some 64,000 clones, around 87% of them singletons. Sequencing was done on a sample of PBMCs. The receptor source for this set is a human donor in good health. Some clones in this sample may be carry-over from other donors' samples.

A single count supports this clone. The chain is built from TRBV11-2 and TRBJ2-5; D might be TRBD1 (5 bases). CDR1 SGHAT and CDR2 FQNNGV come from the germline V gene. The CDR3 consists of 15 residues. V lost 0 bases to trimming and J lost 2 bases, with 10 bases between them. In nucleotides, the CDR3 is TGTGCCAGCAGCTTAGAGGCCCAGGGTCAAGAGACCCAGTACTTC. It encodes CASSLEAQGQETQYF.

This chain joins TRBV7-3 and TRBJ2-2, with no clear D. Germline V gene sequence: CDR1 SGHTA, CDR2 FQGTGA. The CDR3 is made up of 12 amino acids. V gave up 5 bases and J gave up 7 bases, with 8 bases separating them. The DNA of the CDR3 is TGTGCCAGCAGCCCTAGTATCGGGGAGCTGTTTTTT. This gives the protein CASSPSIGELFF.

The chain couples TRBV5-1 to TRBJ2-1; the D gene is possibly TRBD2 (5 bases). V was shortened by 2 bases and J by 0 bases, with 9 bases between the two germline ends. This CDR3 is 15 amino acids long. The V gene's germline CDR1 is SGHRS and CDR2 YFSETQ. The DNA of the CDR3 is TGCGCCAGCAGCTTCGGGGAGCGCTCCTACAATGAGCAGTTCTTC. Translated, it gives CASSFGERSYNEQFF.

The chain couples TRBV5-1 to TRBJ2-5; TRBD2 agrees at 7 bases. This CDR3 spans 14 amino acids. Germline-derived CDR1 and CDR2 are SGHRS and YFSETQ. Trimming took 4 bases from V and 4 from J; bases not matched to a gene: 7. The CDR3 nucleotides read TGCGCCAGCAGCCCCCCGGGGGGTGTAGAGACCCAGTACTTC. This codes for CASSPPGGVETQYF.

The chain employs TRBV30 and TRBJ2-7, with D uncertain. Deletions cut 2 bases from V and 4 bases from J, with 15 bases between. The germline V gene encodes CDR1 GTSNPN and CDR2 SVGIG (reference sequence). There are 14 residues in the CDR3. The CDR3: CAWSPYTGGYEQYF. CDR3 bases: TGTGCCTGGAGTCCCTACACTGGCGGTTACGAGCAGTACTTC.

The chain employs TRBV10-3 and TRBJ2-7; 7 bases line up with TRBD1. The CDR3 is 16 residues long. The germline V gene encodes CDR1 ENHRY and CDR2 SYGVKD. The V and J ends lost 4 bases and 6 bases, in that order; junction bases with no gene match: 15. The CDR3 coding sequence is TGTGCCATCAGTGGTGGAGGACAGGCGAGGGGGACCGAGCAGTACTTC. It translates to CAISGGGQARGTEQYF.

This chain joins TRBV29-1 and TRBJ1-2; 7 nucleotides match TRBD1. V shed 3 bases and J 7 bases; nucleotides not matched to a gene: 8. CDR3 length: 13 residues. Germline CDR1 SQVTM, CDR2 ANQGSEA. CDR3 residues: CSVDRASGGGYTF. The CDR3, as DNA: TGCAGCGTTGACCGCGCTTCAGGGGGTGGCTACACCTTC.